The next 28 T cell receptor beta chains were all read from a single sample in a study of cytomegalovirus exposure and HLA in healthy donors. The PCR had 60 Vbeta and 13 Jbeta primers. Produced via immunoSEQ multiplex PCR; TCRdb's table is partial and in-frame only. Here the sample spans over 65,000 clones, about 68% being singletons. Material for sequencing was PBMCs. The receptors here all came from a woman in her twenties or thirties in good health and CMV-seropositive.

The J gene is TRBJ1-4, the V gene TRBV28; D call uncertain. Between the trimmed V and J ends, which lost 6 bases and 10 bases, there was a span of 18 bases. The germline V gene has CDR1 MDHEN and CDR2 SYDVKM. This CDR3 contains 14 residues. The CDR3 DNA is TGTGCCAGCAGCTACACACGGGTTCAAGGAAAACTGTTTTTT. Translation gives CASSYTRVQGKLFF.

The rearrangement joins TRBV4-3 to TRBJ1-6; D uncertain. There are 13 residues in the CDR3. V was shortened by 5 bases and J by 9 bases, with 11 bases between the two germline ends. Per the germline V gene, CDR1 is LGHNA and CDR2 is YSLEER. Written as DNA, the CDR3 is TGCGCCAGCAGCGAAGTCCGGGTTTCACCCCTCCACTTT. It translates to CASSEVRVSPLHF.

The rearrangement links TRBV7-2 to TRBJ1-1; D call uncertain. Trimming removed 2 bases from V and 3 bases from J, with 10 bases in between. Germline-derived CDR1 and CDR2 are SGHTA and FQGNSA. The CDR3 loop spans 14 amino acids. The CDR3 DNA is TGTGCCAGCAGCTTAACCGGGTTCTACACTGAAGCTTTCTTT. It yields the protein CASSLTGFYTEAFF.

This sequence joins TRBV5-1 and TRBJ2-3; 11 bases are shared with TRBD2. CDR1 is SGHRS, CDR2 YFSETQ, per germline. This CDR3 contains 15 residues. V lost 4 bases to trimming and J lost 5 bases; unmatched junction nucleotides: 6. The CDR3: CASSPATSGRDTQYF. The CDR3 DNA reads TGCGCCAGCAGCCCTGCAACTAGCGGGAGAGATACGCAGTATTTT. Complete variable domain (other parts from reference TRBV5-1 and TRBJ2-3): KAGVTQTPRYLIKTRGQQVTLSCSPISGHRSVSWYQQTPGQGLQFLFEYFSETQRNKGNFPGRFSGRQFSNSRSEMNVSTLELGDSALYLCASSPATSGRDTQYFGPGTRLTVL.

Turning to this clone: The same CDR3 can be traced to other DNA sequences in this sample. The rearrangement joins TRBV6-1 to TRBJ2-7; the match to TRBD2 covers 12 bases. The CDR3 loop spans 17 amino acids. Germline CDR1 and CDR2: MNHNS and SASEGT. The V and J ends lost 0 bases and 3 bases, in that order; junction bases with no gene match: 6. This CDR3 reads CASSEANRGLAGYEQYF. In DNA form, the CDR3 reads TGTGCCAGCAGTGAAGCGAACCGGGGACTAGCGGGCTACGAGCAGTACTTC.

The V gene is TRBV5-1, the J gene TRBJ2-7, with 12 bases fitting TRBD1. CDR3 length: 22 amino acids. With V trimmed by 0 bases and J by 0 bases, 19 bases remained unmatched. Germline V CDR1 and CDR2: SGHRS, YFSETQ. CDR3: CASSLETGTGGPKSLSSYEQYF. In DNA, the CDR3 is TGCGCCAGCAGCTTGGAGACCGGGACAGGGGGCCCTAAAAGTTTGAGCTCCTACGAGCAGTACTTC.

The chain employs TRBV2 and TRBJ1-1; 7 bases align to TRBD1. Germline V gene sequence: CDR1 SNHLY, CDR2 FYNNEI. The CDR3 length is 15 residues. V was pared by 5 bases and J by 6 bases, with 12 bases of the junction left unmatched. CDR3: CASSQRQGISSEAFF. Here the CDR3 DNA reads TGTGCCAGCAGTCAAAGACAGGGTATATCTTCTGAAGCTTTCTTT. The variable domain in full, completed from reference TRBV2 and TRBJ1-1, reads EPEVTQTPSHQVTQMGQEVILRCVPISNHLYFYWYRQILGQKVEFLVSFYNNEISEKSEIFDDQFSVERPDGSNFTLKIRSTKLEDSAMYFCASSQRQGISSEAFFGQGTRLTVV.

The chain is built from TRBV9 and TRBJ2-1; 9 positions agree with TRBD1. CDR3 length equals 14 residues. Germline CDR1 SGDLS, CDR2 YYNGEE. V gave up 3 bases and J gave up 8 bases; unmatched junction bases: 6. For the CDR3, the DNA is TGTGCCAGCAGCGGAGGACAGGGGAAGGATGAGCAGTTCTTC. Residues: CASSGGQGKDEQFF.

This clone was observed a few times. CDR3 in DNA: TGTGCCAGCAGTGACACAGCCGAAGAGACCCAGTACTTC. As protein: CASSDTAEETQYF. The rearrangement joins TRBV6-1 to TRBJ2-5; D unresolved. V was pared by 3 bases and J by 3 bases, with 8 bases between. This CDR3 is 13 amino acids long. Looked up from germline, CDR1 is MNHNS and CDR2 is SASEGT.

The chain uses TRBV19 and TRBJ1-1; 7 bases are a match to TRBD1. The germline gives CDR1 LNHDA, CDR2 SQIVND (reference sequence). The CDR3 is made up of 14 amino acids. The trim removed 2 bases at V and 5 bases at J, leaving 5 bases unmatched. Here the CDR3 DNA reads TGTGCCAGTAGTATAACAGGGGTTGAAACTGAAGCTTTCTTT. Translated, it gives CASSITGVETEAFF.

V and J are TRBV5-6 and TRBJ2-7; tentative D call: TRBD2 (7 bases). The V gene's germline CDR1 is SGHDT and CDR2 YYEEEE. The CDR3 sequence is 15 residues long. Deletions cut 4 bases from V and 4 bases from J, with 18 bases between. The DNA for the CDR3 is TGTGCCAGCAGCCCGTACGGGGGGCGAAAGTACGAGCAGTACTTC. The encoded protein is CASSPYGGRKYEQYF.

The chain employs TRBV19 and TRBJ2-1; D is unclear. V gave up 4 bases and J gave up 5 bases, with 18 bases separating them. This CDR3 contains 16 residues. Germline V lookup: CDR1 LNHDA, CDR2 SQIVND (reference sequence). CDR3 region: CASSTPSPARDNEQFF. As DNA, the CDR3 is TGTGCCAGTAGTACACCAAGTCCCGCTCGGGACAATGAGCAGTTCTTC.

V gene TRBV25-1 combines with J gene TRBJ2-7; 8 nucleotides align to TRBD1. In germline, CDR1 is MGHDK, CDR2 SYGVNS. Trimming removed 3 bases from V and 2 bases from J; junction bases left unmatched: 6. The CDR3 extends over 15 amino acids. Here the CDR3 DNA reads TGTGCCAGCAGTGATTTCAGGGGGCAGACCTACGAGCAGTACTTC. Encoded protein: CASSDFRGQTYEQYF.

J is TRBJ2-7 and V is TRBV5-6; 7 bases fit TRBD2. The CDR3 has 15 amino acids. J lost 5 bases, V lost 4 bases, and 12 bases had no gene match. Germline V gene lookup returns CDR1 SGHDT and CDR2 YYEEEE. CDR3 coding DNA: TGTGCCAGCAGCCCTAGCGGACCAGGGTATAACGAGCAGTACTTC. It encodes CASSPSGPGYNEQYF.

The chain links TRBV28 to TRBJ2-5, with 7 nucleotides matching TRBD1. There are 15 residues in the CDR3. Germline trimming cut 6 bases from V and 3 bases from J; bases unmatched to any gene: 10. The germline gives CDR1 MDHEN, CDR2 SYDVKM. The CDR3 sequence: CASSQDRTAKETQYF. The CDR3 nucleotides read TGTGCCAGCAGCCAGGACAGGACAGCCAAAGAGACCCAGTACTTC.

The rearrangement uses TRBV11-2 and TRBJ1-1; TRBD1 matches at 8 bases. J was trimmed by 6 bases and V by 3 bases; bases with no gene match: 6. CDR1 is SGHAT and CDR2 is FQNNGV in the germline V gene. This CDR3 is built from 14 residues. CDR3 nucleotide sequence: TGTGCCAGCAGCTTCCGGACAGGGAGCCCTGAAGCTTTCTTT. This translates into CASSFRTGSPEAFF.

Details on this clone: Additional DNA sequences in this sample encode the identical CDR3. CDR3 DNA sequence: TGTGCCTCCCCTGCCGTAACAGGGGGCACCGGGGAGCTGTTTTTT. This codes for CASPAVTGGTGELFF. V gene TRBV30 combines with J gene TRBJ2-2; 8 bases are a match to TRBD1. The CDR3 runs 15 residues. Per the germline V gene, CDR1 is GTSNPN and CDR2 is SVGIG (reference sequence). J lost 4 bases, V lost 7 bases, and 11 bases had no gene match.

The CDR3 protein is CASSRTSGLSTDTQYF. The CDR3, as DNA: TGTGCCAGCAGCCGGACTAGCGGGCTTAGCACAGATACGCAGTATTTT. The gene calls are TRBV7-9 and TRBJ2-3, with 11 bases aligning to TRBD2. Germline CDR1 reads SEHNR; CDR2 reads FQNEAQ (reference sequence). The junction had 4 bases not matched to a gene; V was cut back by 5 bases and J by 0 bases. This CDR3 has 16 residues. The entire variable domain, with the rest obtained from reference TRBV7-9 and TRBJ2-3, is as follows: DTGVSQNPRHKITKRGQNVTFRCDPISEHNRLYWYRQTLGQGPEFLTYFQNEAQLEKSRLLSDRFSAERPKGSFSTLEIQRTEQGDSAMYLCASSRTSGLSTDTQYFGPGTRLTVL.

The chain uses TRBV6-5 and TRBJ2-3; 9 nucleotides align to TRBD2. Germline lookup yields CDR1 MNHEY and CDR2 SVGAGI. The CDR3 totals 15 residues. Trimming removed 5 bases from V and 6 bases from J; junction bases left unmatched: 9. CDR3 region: CASSKELAGMDTQYF. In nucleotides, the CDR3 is TGTGCCAGCAGTAAGGAACTAGCGGGTATGGATACGCAGTATTTT.

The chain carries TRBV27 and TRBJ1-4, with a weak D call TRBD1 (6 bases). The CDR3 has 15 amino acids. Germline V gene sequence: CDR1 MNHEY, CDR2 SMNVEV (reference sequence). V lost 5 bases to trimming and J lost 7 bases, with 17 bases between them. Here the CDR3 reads CASSPTTGKGEKLFF. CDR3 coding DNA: TGTGCCAGCAGTCCAACCACAGGGAAAGGTGAAAAACTGTTTTTT.

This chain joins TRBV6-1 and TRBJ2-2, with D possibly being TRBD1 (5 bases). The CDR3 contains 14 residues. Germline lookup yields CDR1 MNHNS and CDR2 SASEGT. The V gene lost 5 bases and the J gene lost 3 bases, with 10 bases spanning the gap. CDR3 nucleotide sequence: TGTGCCAGCAGTAAGGGGCCAGACACCGGGGAGCTGTTTTTT. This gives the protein CASSKGPDTGELFF.

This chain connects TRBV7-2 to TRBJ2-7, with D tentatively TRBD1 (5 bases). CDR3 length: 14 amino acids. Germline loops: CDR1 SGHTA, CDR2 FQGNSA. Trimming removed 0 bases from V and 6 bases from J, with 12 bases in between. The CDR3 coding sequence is TGTGCCAGCAGCTTAGCGAATACAGGCGGCGAGCAGTACTTC. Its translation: CASSLANTGGEQYF.

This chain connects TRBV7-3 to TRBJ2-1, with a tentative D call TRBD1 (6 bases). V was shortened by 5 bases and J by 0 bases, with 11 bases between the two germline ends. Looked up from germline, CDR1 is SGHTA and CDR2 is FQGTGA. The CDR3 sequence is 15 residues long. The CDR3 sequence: CASSRTGSSYNEQFF. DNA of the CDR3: TGTGCCAGCAGCCGTACAGGGAGCTCCTACAATGAGCAGTTCTTC.

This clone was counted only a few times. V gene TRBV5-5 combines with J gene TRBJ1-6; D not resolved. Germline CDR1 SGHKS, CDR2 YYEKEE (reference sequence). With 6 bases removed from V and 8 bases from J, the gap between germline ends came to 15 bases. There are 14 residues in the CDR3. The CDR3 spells CASNLRPTDSPLHF. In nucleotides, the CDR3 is TGTGCCAGCAACCTCAGGCCCACGGATTCACCCCTCCACTTT.

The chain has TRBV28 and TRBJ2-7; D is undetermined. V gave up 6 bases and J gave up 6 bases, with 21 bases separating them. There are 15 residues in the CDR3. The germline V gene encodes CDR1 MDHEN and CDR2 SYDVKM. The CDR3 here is CASSPMEPVFGEQYF. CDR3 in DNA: TGTGCCAGCAGCCCAATGGAGCCTGTTTTTGGCGAGCAGTACTTC.

The CDR3 DNA reads as TGCGCCAGCAGCCGGGTGTTTACCGGACAGGGGGGGAATATGAACACTGAAGCTTTCTTT. Its translation: CASSRVFTGQGGNMNTEAFF. V and J are TRBV4-1 and TRBJ1-1, with 10 bases fitting TRBD1. The germline gives CDR1 MGHRA, CDR2 YSYEKL. V lost 4 bases, J lost 0 bases, and 17 bases stayed unmatched. This CDR3 is built from 20 residues.

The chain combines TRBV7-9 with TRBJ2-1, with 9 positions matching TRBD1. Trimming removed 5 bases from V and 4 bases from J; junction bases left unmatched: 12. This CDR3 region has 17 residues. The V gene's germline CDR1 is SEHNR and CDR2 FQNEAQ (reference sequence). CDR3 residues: CASSPRLRQGGYNEQFF. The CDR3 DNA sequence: TGTGCCAGCAGCCCGAGGTTGAGACAGGGGGGGTACAATGAGCAGTTCTTC.

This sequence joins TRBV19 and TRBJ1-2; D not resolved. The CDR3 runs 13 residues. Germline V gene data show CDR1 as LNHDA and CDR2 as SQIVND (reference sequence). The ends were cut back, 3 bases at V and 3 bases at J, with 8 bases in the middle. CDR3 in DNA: TGTGCCAGTAGTATTAACGGTTACTATGGCTACACCTTC. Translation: CASSINGYYGYTF. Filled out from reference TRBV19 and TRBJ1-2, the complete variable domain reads DGGITQSPKYLFRKEGQNVTLSCEQNLNHDAMYWYRQDPGQGLRLIYYSQIVNDFQKGDIAEGYSVSREKKESFPLTVTSAQKNPTAFYLCASSINGYYGYTFGSGTRLTVV.